This T cell receptor (beta chain) comes out of a study of blood T cell repertoires in COVID-19. Study in general: Specimens from acute and convalescent COVID-19 originated in the United States, Italy and Spain. From T cells, B-cell-depleted T cells, or PBMCs came the material, which was cDNA or gDNA.

Original methodology: Cell counts per sample came from amplifying reference gene primers. Only in-frame clones appear in the TCRdb table, and some are missing; sequencing was by immunoSEQ multiplex PCR. That table gives V, J and clone size, and the DNA gave D and trimming. Of roughly 67,000 clones in the sample, 60% to 85% are singletons; the top ten hold roughly a quarter. Unmatched junction bases numbered 7, after V lost 5 bases and J lost 1 base. CDR3 length equals 15 residues. Germline lookup yields CDR1 MNHEY and CDR2 SVGEGT. Only one count was recorded for this clone. This receptor was identified in a human donor in a cohort sampled during active COVID-19. Sequences were obtained from peripheral blood. The chain combines TRBV6-2 or TRBV6-3 with TRBJ1-2; 7 bases are a match to TRBD1. CDR3 nucleotides: TGTGCCAGCAGTAATCCGGGACAGTATAACTATGGCTACACCTTC. This translates into CASSNPGQYNYGYTF.